A single sample gave rise to the 27 T cell receptor beta chains below, sequenced in a study of T cells after yellow fever vaccination (dated by TCRdb to the late 2010s). The library came from 5' RACE. TCRdb lists the instrument as Illumina HiSeq 2500. In-frame beta chains were kept once TCRdb had trimmed the public reads at Q25 with fastp and called clones with MiXCR. Entries are consolidated by CDR3 protein sequence, retaining the most common genes and DNA. The sample table holds a few hundred thousand distinct CDR3 sequences, of which under 14% were seen once. The ten largest clones capture more than 15% of the sample. Taken with the paper, the label for treatment or condition translates to: live attenuated yellow fever vaccine strain. Sequences were derived from PBMCs, sampled on the day of the first yellow fever vaccination. Receptor source: a man in his late teens or twenties who received the YFV17D yellow fever vaccine.

This clonotype was detected only once. CDR3 amino acids: CASSDSGQGAYEQFF. The CDR3 nucleotides read TGTGCCAGCAGCGATTCGGGACAGGGGGCATATGAGCAGTTCTTC. The chain joins TRBV7-6 to TRBJ2-1; 12 bases match TRBD1. Germline V gene lookup returns CDR1 SGHVS and CDR2 FNYEAQ. V was pared by 5 bases and J by 8 bases, with 7 bases of the junction left unmatched. This CDR3 spans 15 amino acids.

In this sample, this clonotype turned up a few times. The DNA for the CDR3 is TGTGCCAGTAAAATTCAGGTCGCCGGGGAGCTGTTTTTT. It specifies CASKIQVAGELFF. The chain recombines TRBV19 with TRBJ2-2; no firm D call. V gave up 7 bases and J gave up 6 bases, with 12 bases separating them. Per germline, CDR1 LNHDA and CDR2 SQIVND (reference sequence). The CDR3 has 13 amino acids.

This clonotype was counted a few times. The genes are TRBV2 and TRBJ1-2, with 7 bases that match TRBD1. This CDR3 comprises 13 residues. J lost 2 bases, V lost 4 bases, and 1 base had no gene match. The germline CDR1 and CDR2 sequences are SNHLY and FYNNEI. CDR3 sequence (DNA): TGTGCCAGCAGTGTACAGGGGAACTATGGCTACACCTTC. This translates into CASSVQGNYGYTF.

This clonotype was found many times. This chain connects TRBV9 to TRBJ2-7, with D tentatively TRBD1 (6 bases). The CDR3 has 14 amino acids. Germline V gene lookup returns CDR1 SGDLS and CDR2 YYNGEE. Trimming cost V 5 bases and J 0 bases, with 12 bases left between them. Written as DNA, the CDR3 is TGTGCCAGCAGTCGTACAGGGAGCTCCTACGAGCAGTACTTC. This translates into CASSRTGSSYEQYF.

The chain has TRBV12-3 or TRBV12-4 and TRBJ1-2, with TRBD1 as a possible D gene (5 bases). Trimming took off 6 bases at V and 10 bases at J, with 15 bases between the two ends. CDR3 length equals 12 residues. The CDR3 is CASSRSRGYYTF. The CDR3 DNA is TGTGCCAGCAGCCGTTCGCGGGGCTACTACACCTTC.

V gene TRBV6-2 or TRBV6-3 combines with J gene TRBJ2-7; either TRBD1 or TRBD2 may supply D (5 bases each). The CDR3 consists of 18 residues. V was pared by 3 bases and J by 1 base, with 22 bases between. Germline loops: CDR1 MNHEY, CDR2 SVGEGT. The CDR3 region has the DNA TGTGCCAGCAGTTATCCCCCCCGGGTGGGGGTTAGTTCCTACGAGCAGTACTTC. Translated: CASSYPPRVGVSSYEQYF.

This clonotype has only a few counts. This chain connects TRBV4-1 to TRBJ1-2, with D hard to call. Trimming removed 3 bases from V and 3 bases from J, with 20 bases in between. There are 17 residues in the CDR3. Germline V gene data show CDR1 as MGHRA and CDR2 as YSYEKL. CDR3 coding DNA: TGCGCCAGCAGCCAGGCCTCCTCCAGGAGCTCTCACTATGGCTACACCTTC. It translates to CASSQASSRSSHYGYTF.

This clonotype has only a few counts. The chain's CDR3 is CASSPPDRAYYGYTF. The CDR3, as DNA: TGTGCCAGCAGCCCCCCTGACAGGGCCTACTATGGCTACACCTTC. This chain joins TRBV6-1 and TRBJ1-2, with 7 bases that match TRBD1. J lost 3 bases, V lost 6 bases, and 10 bases had no gene match. CDR1 is MNHNS, CDR2 SASEGT, per germline. The CDR3 loop spans 15 amino acids.

This clonotype was seen only a few times. V usage is TRBV5-1 and J usage is TRBJ2-5; no reliable D call. The V end was cut by 2 bases, the J end by 4 bases, with 15 bases between. The CDR3 has 15 amino acids. The germline V gene encodes CDR1 SGHRS and CDR2 YFSETQ. The CDR3 loop is CASSLGLEVGETQYF. CDR3 DNA: TGCGCCAGCAGCTTAGGCCTAGAGGTGGGAGAGACCCAGTACTTC.

This clonotype was picked up a small number of times. CDR3 residues: CASSPLRGETLDTQYF. CDR3 nucleotides: TGTGCCAGCAGCCCCCTCAGGGGCGAGACCCTAGATACGCAGTATTTT. V usage is TRBV7-6 and J usage is TRBJ2-3, with a weak D call TRBD1 (6 bases). Deletions cut 5 bases from V and 5 bases from J, with 20 bases between. The CDR3 sequence is 16 residues long. Germline V gene lookup returns CDR1 SGHVS and CDR2 FNYEAQ.

The chain has TRBV13 and TRBJ2-1; unclear D gene. This CDR3 is built from 12 residues. Germline V lookup: CDR1 PRHDT, CDR2 FYEKMQ (reference sequence). Deletions cut 2 bases from V and 7 bases from J, with 6 bases between. The CDR3: CASSLLSNEQFF. The CDR3 DNA reads TGTGCCAGCAGCTTATTATCGAATGAGCAGTTCTTC.

With respect to this clonotype: It may be a read error: a sequence one base away is much more abundant. The rearrangement joins TRBV5-4 to TRBJ1-6; no definite D call. Germline loops: CDR1 SGHNT, CDR2 YYREEE (reference sequence). The CDR3 totals 13 residues. V shed 0 bases and J shed 7 bases, with 5 bases lying between them. This CDR3 is CASSLEMNSPLHF. In DNA, the CDR3 is TGTGCCAGCAGCTTGGAAATGAATTCACCCCTCCACTTT.

This clonotype appeared a few times. The CDR3 protein is CASSQDSADVSSYNSPLHF. CDR3 coding DNA: TGCGCCAGCAGCCAAGATTCGGCGGATGTTAGCTCCTATAATTCACCCCTCCACTTT. V is TRBV4-1 and J is TRBJ1-6; no firm D call. Germline V gene data show CDR1 as MGHRA and CDR2 as YSYEKL. This CDR3 region has 19 residues. Between the trimmed V and J ends, which lost 0 bases and 0 bases, there was a span of 15 bases.

CDR3 loop: CASSPPGTFSETQYF. The CDR3 coding sequence is TGTGCCAGCAGTCCCCCAGGGACATTTAGCGAGACCCAGTACTTC. The chain is built from TRBV28 and TRBJ2-5, with TRBD1 as a possible D gene (6 bases). Germline V lookup: CDR1 MDHEN, CDR2 SYDVKM. The CDR3 consists of 15 residues. Trimming removed 5 bases at V and 5 bases at J, with 18 bases between.

CDR3 coding DNA: TGTGCTAGTGGTTTGCCCCGACAGGGGGAAACAGATACGCAGTATTTT. Protein product: CASGLPRQGETDTQYF. This rearrangement joins TRBV12-5 to TRBJ2-3; 9 bases are shared with TRBD1. Germline V lookup: CDR1 LGHNT, CDR2 FRNRAP. V trimming: 2 bases; J trimming: 3 bases; junction bases outside the gene matches: 6. The CDR3 loop spans 16 amino acids.

This clonotype was detected ten times or more. The chain employs TRBV7-7 and TRBJ2-1; the match to TRBD2 covers 13 bases. The CDR3 consists of 16 residues. V was pared by 5 bases and J by 7 bases, with 8 bases of the junction left unmatched. The germline V gene encodes CDR1 SSHAT and CDR2 FNYEAQ (reference sequence). CDR3 bases: TGTGCCAGCAGCGCGGTACTAGCGGGGGGGCCGAATGAGCAGTTCTTC. Translated, it gives CASSAVLAGGPNEQFF.

This clonotype has more than one count but fewer than ten. The chain combines TRBV7-6 with TRBJ2-7; tentatively, D is TRBD1 (6 bases). The CDR3 loop spans 14 amino acids. Between the trimmed V and J ends, which lost 7 bases and 4 bases, there was a span of 17 bases. Per germline, CDR1 SGHVS and CDR2 FNYEAQ. CDR3 DNA: TGTGCCAGCACCCCCTCAACAGGGTTGTACGAGCAGTACTTC. Its translation is CASTPSTGLYEQYF.

There are a few counts of this clonotype. The chain uses TRBV5-1 and TRBJ2-2, with D hard to call. V was trimmed by 5 bases and J by 6 bases, leaving 8 bases between them. CDR3 length equals 12 residues. Germline CDR1 SGHRS, CDR2 YFSETQ. CDR3 region: CASRGGAGELFF. CDR3 nucleotide sequence: TGCGCCAGCAGAGGTGGGGCCGGGGAGCTGTTTTTT.

This clonotype was counted a few times. The CDR3 nucleotides are TGCGCCAGCAGCTTGGGTCAGGGGGGAGATACGCAGTATTTT. It translates to CASSLGQGGDTQYF. The chain couples TRBV5-1 to TRBJ2-3; D might be TRBD1 (7 bases). The ends were cut back, 0 bases at V and 5 bases at J, with 10 bases in the middle. Germline V gene data show CDR1 as SGHRS and CDR2 as YFSETQ. This CDR3 contains 14 residues.

The chain uses TRBV2 and TRBJ2-1; either TRBD1 or TRBD2 may fit D (5 bases each). Trimming removed 6 bases from V and 14 bases from J, with 11 bases in between. This CDR3 spans 10 amino acids. Looked up from germline, CDR1 is SNHLY and CDR2 is FYNNEI. CDR3 DNA: TGTGCCAGCAGGGGGGTGATGGAGTTCTTC. The encoded protein is CASRGVMEFF. The entire variable domain, with the rest obtained from reference TRBV2 and TRBJ2-1, is as follows: EPEVTQTPSHQVTQMGQEVILRCVPISNHLYFYWYRQILGQKVEFLVSFYNNEISEKSEIFDDQFSVERPDGSNFTLKIRSTKLEDSAMYFCASRGVMEFFGPGTRLTVL.

This sequence joins TRBV7-8 and TRBJ2-5, with TRBD2 matching over 7 bases. Per the germline V gene, CDR1 is SGHVS and CDR2 is FQNEAQ. CDR3 length equals 13 residues. Losses at the gene ends were 5 bases for V and 5 bases for J; bases not matched to a gene: 5. The CDR3 loop reads CASSAGTKETQYF. The CDR3 DNA follows: TGTGCCAGCAGCGCCGGGACTAAGGAGACCCAGTACTTC.

The chain recombines TRBV24-1 with TRBJ2-1, with 9 bases fitting TRBD2. Germline values: CDR1 KGHDR, CDR2 SFDVKD. Trimming cost V 2 bases and J 0 bases; bases outside gene matches: 4. This CDR3 spans 17 amino acids. CDR3: CATSDSPAGGSYNEQFF. The CDR3, as DNA: TGTGCCACCAGTGATTCTCCAGCGGGGGGCTCCTACAATGAGCAGTTCTTC.

The CDR3 loop reads CASSADPDNEQFF. CDR3 coding DNA: TGTGCCAGCAGCGCCGATCCTGACAATGAGCAGTTCTTC. The chain has TRBV7-9 and TRBJ2-1; D is ambiguous. This CDR3 comprises 13 residues. Germline CDR1 reads SEHNR; CDR2 reads FQNEAQ (reference sequence). V lost 5 bases to trimming and J lost 5 bases, with 10 bases between them. Supplemented by reference TRBV7-9 and TRBJ2-1, the full variable domain reads DTGVSQNPRHKITKRGQNVTFRCDPISEHNRLYWYRQTLGQGPEFLTYFQNEAQLEKSRLLSDRFSAERPKGSFSTLEIQRTEQGDSAMYLCASSADPDNEQFFGPGTRLTVL.

This clonotype was seen more than once but under ten times. The chain combines TRBV9 with TRBJ2-3; D is undetermined. The V gene lost 0 bases and the J gene lost 0 bases, with 5 bases spanning the gap. The CDR3 runs to 14 residues. Per the germline V gene, CDR1 is SGDLS and CDR2 is YYNGEE. CDR3 sequence (DNA): TGTGCCAGCAGCGTAGAGCCAAGCACAGATACGCAGTATTTT. This sequence encodes CASSVEPSTDTQYF.

V gene TRBV7-9 combines with J gene TRBJ1-1, with D unresolved. The CDR3 totals 12 residues. V lost 5 bases and J 4 bases, leaving 8 bases between the germline ends. The V gene's germline CDR1 is SEHNR and CDR2 FQNEAQ (reference sequence). CDR3 DNA sequence: TGTGCCAGCAGCCCCGATGGCACTGAAGCTTTCTTT. Residues: CASSPDGTEAFF.

There are a few counts of this clonotype. The chain is built from TRBV5-4 and TRBJ2-1, with D unresolved. CDR3 length equals 13 residues. From germline, CDR1 is SGHNT and CDR2 YYREEE (reference sequence). V lost 2 bases, J lost 7 bases, and 10 bases lay in between. The CDR3 here is CASSFKDLNEQFF. As DNA, the CDR3 is TGTGCCAGCAGCTTTAAGGATCTGAATGAGCAGTTCTTC.

This clonotype was picked up a small number of times. CDR3 in DNA: TGTGCCAGCAGTCCCGCGGGGGGGGCTCCCTACGAGCAGTACTTC. Translating gives CASSPAGGAPYEQYF. The chain combines TRBV27 with TRBJ2-7, with 9 bases identical to TRBD2. Trimming at V came to 5 bases and at J to 2 bases, leaving 7 bases not matched to a gene. From germline, CDR1 is MNHEY and CDR2 SMNVEV (reference sequence). The CDR3 sequence is 15 residues long.